This T cell receptor (beta chain) was obtained from a study of T cells in women clearing cervical HPV infection. Study-wide context: No precancer developed; the control's incident HPV16 infection cleared within 12 months. Case blood was drawn a median roughly 160 days after lesion detection.

The CDR3 extends over 15 amino acids. CDR1 and CDR2 (germline): SGHTA, FQGNSA. V lost 4 bases and J lost 1, with 14 bases in between. General study points: Cases and controls were distinguished at AUC 0.83 by richness and V genes.

Average input was around 1,300 ng genomic DNA for immunoSEQ TCR beta CDR3 amplification. The repertoire was sequenced with immunoSEQ multiplex PCR; TCRdb's copy has only in-frame clones and lacks some. The sample has roughly 22,000 clones; the top ten hold approximately 12%. On this clone itself: Its antigen is currently unknown. The read terminates 3 residues before the CDR3 end, so the remaining end is supplied by the germline J gene.

The chain joins TRBV7-2 to TRBJ2-7; tentative D call: TRBD2 (6 bases). This TCR derives from a woman between 18 and 69 years old with a cervical HPV16 infection that either progressed to CIN3+ or cleared (not recorded which). What was sequenced was blood buffy coat. The CDR3 sequence is CASSWDSTLSYEQYF. CDR3 bases read: TGTGCCAGCAGCTGGGACTCTACCTTATCCTACGAG.